The present TCR beta chain was sequenced within a study of Graves' ophthalmopathy and Graves' hyperthyroidism. Trimming removed 2 bases from V and 6 bases from J; junction bases left unmatched: 7. Germline V gene lookup returns CDR1 MNHNS and CDR2 SASEGT. The CDR3 has 14 residues. This clonotype appeared many times. From RNA, the CDR3 regions of TCR beta chains were amplified and sequenced. HTBI primers were used in a first-round RT-PCR, which preceded a second-round multiplex PCR. TCRdb redid the calling of the multiplex PCR reads with MiXCR, one entry per CDR3 protein. Among about 400,000 distinct CDR3 sequences, 18% were seen once, and the ten largest hold around 1.4%.

The clonotype originates from a woman between 18 and 29 years old with Graves' ophthalmopathy. The sequencing sample was made of peripheral blood. V gene TRBV6-1 combines with J gene TRBJ2-7; 7 nucleotides agree with TRBD1. The chain's CDR3 is CASSEYRSGGEQYF. The CDR3 coding sequence is TGTGCCAGCAGTGAATATAGATCAGGGGGCGAGCAGTACTTC.